These T cell receptor beta chains were read from a single sample in a study of siplizumab effects on memory and regulatory T cells. The method was immunoSEQ multiplex PCR; TCRdb's version includes in-frame clones alone and lacks a portion of them. The sample has roughly 68,000 clones; over 65% are singletons. The sequenced material came from memory CD4+ T cells sorted from blood. The receptor source for this set is a human donor in good health. Both conserved end residues are part of each CDR3. The D gene is left open where the match is weak.

J,D,V,DNA,CDR3
TRBJ1-2,NA,TRBV11-2,TGTGCCAGCACCCAAACAGCAAACTATGGCTACACCTTC,CASTQTANYGYTF
TRBJ2-5,TRBD1,TRBV14,TGTGCCAGCAGCCTACAGACAGGGAAGCAAGAGACCCAGTACTTC,CASSLQTGKQETQYF
TRBJ1-6,NA,TRBV10-3,TGTGCCATCAGCGGGGTGGACCTTAATTCACCCCTCCACTTT,CAISGVDLNSPLHF
TRBJ2-7,TRBD2,TRBV5-1,TGCGCCAGCAGCGCCAGGGAGGGGACCTACGAGCAGTACTTC,CASSAREGTYEQYF
TRBJ2-7,TRBD1,TRBV11-1,TGTGCCAGCAGCTCTGCGCAGGGGGCCACCTACGAGCAGTACTTC,CASSSAQGATYEQYF
TRBJ1-2,TRBD1,TRBV7-9,TGTGCCAGCAGCCCAAGGGGACAGGACTATGGCTACACCTTC,CASSPRGQDYGYTF
TRBJ2-2,NA,TRBV5-6,TGTGCCAGCAGTACGTCTGGGACCGGGGAGCTGTTTTTT,CASSTSGTGELFF
TRBJ2-5,TRBD1,TRBV6-5,TGTGCCAGCAGTACGGACAGGTTCGGTGGGGAGACCCAGTACTTC,CASSTDRFGGETQYF
TRBJ2-3,NA,TRBV7-9,TGTGCCAGCAGCTTAGCCGGCAGGCTCGATACGCAGTATTTT,CASSLAGRLDTQYF
TRBJ2-1,NA,TRBV27,TGTGCCAGCAGTTATAGGGACAGCGGGTATAATGAGCAGTTCTTC,CASSYRDSGYNEQFF
TRBJ1-5,NA,TRBV6-1,TGTGCCAGCAGGGGTGGGGGCGAGGGCAATCAGCCCCAGCATTTT,CASRGGGEGNQPQHF
TRBJ1-1,TRBD1,TRBV5-1,TGCGCCAGCAGCCCTGACGTGGACAGGGCGAACACTGAAGCTTTCTTT,CASSPDVDRANTEAFF
TRBJ2-1,NA,TRBV9,TGTGCCAGCAGCGCTCCGGGACTCTCCAATGAGCAGTTCTTC,CASSAPGLSNEQFF
TRBJ1-4,NA,TRBV27,TGTGCCAGCAGTCGCCAGGGGCAAAATGAAAAACTGTTTTTT,CASSRQGQNEKLFF
TRBJ2-1,NA,TRBV5-1,TGCGCCAGCGTTGTAGGGATAAGCTCCTACAATGAGCAGTTCTTC,CASVVGISSYNEQFF
TRBJ1-1,NA,TRBV5-6,TGTGCCAGCAGCTCACAGGGTGGAGGGACTGAAGCTTTCTTT,CASSSQGGGTEAFF